This T cell receptor (beta chain) was captured in a study of blood T cell repertoires in COVID-19. The overall study: The United States, Italy and Spain were the sources of the acute and convalescent COVID-19 samples. The analysed material was cDNA or gDNA that came from T cells, B-cell-depleted T cells, or PBMCs.

As handled by the study authors: The authors estimated nucleated cell counts from reference gene primer amplification. Generated by immunoSEQ multiplex PCR, the TCRdb table keeps only in-frame clones and is missing some. The V and J calls and clone size come from that table; D and trimming were worked out from the DNA. The profile shows over 150,000 clones, roughly 89% of them singletons. The CDR3 loop spans 18 amino acids. V usage is TRBV21-1 and J usage is TRBJ2-3; the table names TRBD2, a call not compared with the DNA. TRBV21-1 is shown as a pseudogene. This sequence originates from a man aged 50-60 years with acute or convalescent COVID-19. The specimen was peripheral blood. The CDR3 spells CASSKVGVAGGVTDTQYF. In nucleotides, the CDR3 is TGTGCCAGCAGCAAAGTGGGAGTAGCGGGGGGGGTCACAGATACGCAGTATTTT.